This TCR beta chain was sequenced for a study of long-term antiretroviral therapy in people with HIV. Broader study findings: The study found narrower CDR3 length ranges in HIV repertoires than in controls.

As concerns this clone: Its antigen remains unknown.

For each donor, at least one pre-ART and at least two post-ART PBMC samples were available. Germline trimming cut 5 bases from V and 1 base from J; bases unmatched to any gene: 11. Germline CDR1 SGHVS, CDR2 FNYEAQ. There are 17 residues in the CDR3. The immunoSEQ assay was v3.0, run at survey level. Clones were read by immunoSEQ multiplex PCR, and TCRdb kept only the in-frame ones, dropping some. The data hold around 15,000 clones, with just under 85% observed a single time. The source of this sequence is a man aged 40-55 years with HIV. The source material was unsorted PBMCs, sampled just before starting antiretroviral therapy. The chain couples TRBV7-6 to TRBJ1-5; 7 nucleotides match TRBD1. DNA of the CDR3: TGTGCCAGCAGCCTCACCAATCCGACAGGGAGCAATCAGCCCCAGCATTTT. Protein product: CASSLTNPTGSNQPQHF.